The 7 T cell receptor beta chains reported below all come from one sample, sequenced in a study of shared clonotypes between healthy human individuals (dated by TCRdb to the early 2020s). The receptor library was made with the immunoSEQ multiplex PCR assay. Entries here come from immuneACCESS through TCRdb and include only in-frame sequences with V and J called. Some clones fail to appear in such tables; in the studies checked, an unresolved V gene covers under half of the shortfall, and the cause of the remainder is unknown. Present in this sample are under 2.5 million clones, around 93% of which were seen just once. The biggest ten clones account for approximately 0.4% of the sample. Source material: naive CD4+ T cells from PBMCs. According to the study, the label for this sample's cell subset or site signals: CD45RA+ positively selected. The receptors here all came from a man younger than 30 in good health. Some clones in this sample may be carry-over from other donors' samples.

The chain is built from TRBV7-9 and TRBJ2-2; D not resolved. Germline loops: CDR1 SEHNR, CDR2 FQNEAQ (reference sequence). The CDR3 loop spans 13 amino acids. V was trimmed by 5 bases and J by 4 bases, leaving 8 bases between them. CDR3 sequence reads: CASSRGATGELFF. The DNA for the CDR3 is TGTGCCAGCAGCAGAGGAGCCACCGGGGAGCTGTTTTTT.

This chain links TRBV19 with TRBJ1-3, with 7 bases lining up with TRBD1. CDR1 and CDR2 from the germline V gene are LNHDA and SQIVND (reference sequence). V shed 6 bases and J 0 bases; nucleotides not matched to a gene: 5. The CDR3 runs 15 residues. CDR3 protein: CASRDRPNSGNTIYF. In nucleotides, the CDR3 is TGTGCCAGTAGGGACAGGCCTAACTCTGGAAACACCATATATTTT.

This chain connects TRBV5-1 to TRBJ2-3; 12 bases are shared with TRBD1. The trim removed 4 bases at V and 5 bases at J, leaving 5 bases unmatched. Germline loops: CDR1 SGHRS, CDR2 YFSETQ. The CDR3 loop spans 15 amino acids. CDR3 region: CASSQGQGAQDTQYF. CDR3 nucleotide sequence: TGCGCCAGCAGCCAGGGACAGGGGGCGCAAGATACGCAGTATTTT.

This rearrangement joins TRBV11-3 to TRBJ2-3, with a weak D call TRBD1 (6 bases). Trimming took off 4 bases at V and 4 bases at J, with 9 bases between the two ends. Germline lookup yields CDR1 SGHNT and CDR2 YENEEA. This CDR3 spans 13 amino acids. Written as DNA, the CDR3 is TGTGCCAGCAGCTCGACAGGTTCAGATACGCAGTATTTT. Translation: CASSSTGSDTQYF. Together with reference TRBV11-3 and TRBJ2-3, the CDR3 gives the full variable domain: EAGVVQSPRYKIIEKKQPVAFWCNPISGHNTLYWYLQNLGQGPELLIRYENEEAVDDSQLPKDRFSAERLKGVDSTLKIQPAELGDSAVYLCASSSTGSDTQYFGPGTRLTVL.

The rearrangement joins TRBV28 to TRBJ2-3; TRBD1 agrees at 8 bases. The CDR3 has 17 residues. Germline trimming cut 5 bases from V and 0 bases from J; bases unmatched to any gene: 10. Germline CDR1 is MDHEN and CDR2 is SYDVKM. The CDR3 bases are TGTGCCAGCAGTCTCCGTCGTTACAGGGGGAGCACAGATACGCAGTATTTT. It yields the protein CASSLRRYRGSTDTQYF.

The chain is built from TRBV30 and TRBJ1-1, with D uncertain. The CDR3 is 11 residues long. Germline lookup yields CDR1 GTSNPN and CDR2 SVGIG (reference sequence). V shed 7 bases and J shed 4 bases, with 10 bases lying between them. In nucleotides, the CDR3 is TGTGCCTTAGCCAGAGCCACTGAAGCTTTCTTT. The encoded protein is CALARATEAFF.

The V and J genes are TRBV7-2 and TRBJ1-6; 9 bases align to TRBD1. This CDR3 is built from 16 residues. Per germline, CDR1 SGHTA and CDR2 FQGNSA. J was trimmed by 5 bases and V by 1 base; bases with no gene match: 3. In DNA, the CDR3 is TGTGCCAGCAGCTTAGTAAGGACAGGGGATAATTCACCCCTCCACTTT. Protein sequence: CASSLVRTGDNSPLHF.